The rows below give T cell receptor beta chains drawn from one sample of a study of beta chain features in type 1 diabetes. Profiled with immunoSEQ multiplex PCR; TCRdb holds only in-frame clones, not every one. This sample carries under 300,000 clones, under 8.5% of them seen once, and the ten largest clones take approximately 1%. Material for sequencing was central memory CD4+ T cells from blood. The origin of the receptors is a woman in her late teens or twenties in good health. The CDR3 runs from the conserved cysteine through the conserved F or W. A D gene is named only where the DNA matches it firmly. A row's size may be missing; if present it is once, few, many or a size class.

size	J	length	V	D	DNA	CDR3
few	TRBJ2-1	15	TRBV7-3	.	TGTGCCAGCAGCTACGGGAGCGGAGTATACAATGAGCAGTTCTTC	CASSYGSGVYNEQFF
.	TRBJ2-5	15	TRBV14	.	TGTGCCAGCAGCCAAGACAGGGTAGCTCAAGAGACCCAGTACTTC	CASSQDRVAQETQYF
many	TRBJ1-2	16	TRBV14	.	TGTGCCAGCAGCCAAGGAAGCGTAGTCGGACACTATGGCTACACCTTC	CASSQGSVVGHYGYTF
.	TRBJ2-3	12	TRBV2	.	TGTGCCAGCAGTGAAACCGTAGATACGCAGTATTTT	CASSETVDTQYF
few	TRBJ2-7	15	TRBV18	.	TGTGCCAGCTCACGACTGGGACAAGGTACCTACGAGCAGTACTTC	CASSRLGQGTYEQYF
.	TRBJ2-3	16	TRBV4-3	.	TGCGCCAGCAGCCAAGTCGCTACAGGGACAACAGATACGCAGTATTTT	CASSQVATGTTDTQYF
.	TRBJ1-1	16	TRBV7-9	.	TGTGCCAGCAGCTTGGTCACTGGAGGGGTGAACACTGAAGCTTTCTTT	CASSLVTGGVNTEAFF
few	TRBJ1-4	20	TRBV7-8	.	TGTGCCAGCAGCCCGACGCGGCCGGGGATGGGGCTTGTTGCTAATGAAAAACTGTTTTTT	CASSPTRPGMGLVANEKLFF
few	TRBJ2-5	14	TRBV5-1	.	TGCGCCAGCAGCAACACAGGGGGGGAAGAGACCCAGTACTTC	CASSNTGGEETQYF
few	TRBJ1-3	14	TRBV9	.	TGTGCCAGCAGCGTAGGCAGCTCTGGAAACACCATATATTTT	CASSVGSSGNTIYF
.	TRBJ1-2	12	TRBV5-1	.	TGCGCCAGCAGCAAAGGGGTCCGAGGCTACACCTTC	CASSKGVRGYTF
.	TRBJ1-1	12	TRBV5-1	.	TGCGCCAGCAGCTTCGGAGAAACTGAAGCTTTCTTT	CASSFGETEAFF
few	TRBJ2-4	12	TRBV6-6	.	TGTGCCAGCTCGAAGATAGCTAACATTCAGTACTTC	CASSKIANIQYF
few	TRBJ2-3	15	TRBV2	.	TGTGCCAGCAGTGAAGAAGGCGGGAGCACAGATACGCAGTATTTT	CASSEEGGSTDTQYF
.	TRBJ1-1	16	TRBV4-3	TRBD1	TGCGCCAGCAGCCCGATGGAAACAGGGGTGAACACTGAAGCTTTCTTT	CASSPMETGVNTEAFF
few	TRBJ2-5	15	TRBV5-5	.	TGTGCCAGCAAACCCGTAGGGGGTTCCCAAGAGACCCAGTACTTC	CASKPVGGSQETQYF
few	TRBJ2-1	14	TRBV15	.	TGTGCCACCAATCCGGGGGACTCCTACAATGAGCAGTTCTTC	CATNPGDSYNEQFF
.	TRBJ2-5	15	TRBV2	.	TGTGCCAGCAGGTTAGGGGGGCCCCAAGTGGAGACCCAGTACTTC	CASRLGGPQVETQYF
many	TRBJ2-1	11	TRBV21-1	.	TGTGCCAGCAGAGTGGACAGGGCAGAGTTCTTC	CASRVDRAEFF
few	TRBJ1-4	14	TRBV5-4	.	TGTGCCAGCAGCTTGCTCGCAACTAATGAAAAACTGTTTTTT	CASSLLATNEKLFF
few	TRBJ2-6	17	TRBV5-1	TRBD1	TGCGCCAGCAGGCCGGGACAGGGGGCGTCTGGGGCCAACGTCCTGACTTTC	CASRPGQGASGANVLTF
few	TRBJ1-3	13	TRBV7-9	.	TGTGCCAGCAGCTTAGCGAGGGGAAACACCATATATTTT	CASSLARGNTIYF
few	TRBJ1-2	16	TRBV6-6	TRBD1	TGTGCCAGCAGGCCTCGCAGGGACAGGGAAAGAGATGGCTACACCTTC	CASRPRRDRERDGYTF
.	TRBJ2-5	12	TRBV7-7	.	TGTGCCAGCAGTCAGGGCCAAGAGACCCAGTACTTC	CASSQGQETQYF
few	TRBJ1-6	14	TRBV28	.	TGTGCCAGCATCCTAGGGGGGGGAAATTCACCCCTCCACTTT	CASILGGGNSPLHF
few	TRBJ2-1	14	TRBV7-3	.	TGTGCCAGCAGCTTACCTGGCTCCTACAATGAGCAGTTCTTC	CASSLPGSYNEQFF
few	TRBJ2-1	14	TRBV9	.	TGTGCCAGCAGCGAGGGCTTCCGATACAATGAGCAGTTCTTC	CASSEGFRYNEQFF
few	TRBJ2-1	15	TRBV11-3	.	TGTGCCAGCAGCTTTGAGGGACTTCCCTACAATGAGCAGTTCTTC	CASSFEGLPYNEQFF
few	TRBJ1-2	16	TRBV23-1	.	TGCGCCAGCAGTCAAATCCCCCCTCGGGGCCTCTATGGCTACACCTTC	CASSQIPPRGLYGYTF
.	TRBJ2-7	16	TRBV7-2	.	TGTGCCAGCAGCTCACCTCGGACAGCGGAGTCCTACGAGCAGTACTTC	CASSSPRTAESYEQYF
.	TRBJ2-6	15	TRBV18	.	TGTGCCAGCTCCTTGTGGCCCTCTGGGGCCAACGTCCTGACTTTC	CASSLWPSGANVLTF
.	TRBJ1-2	18	TRBV4-3	.	TGCGCCAGCAGCCAAGCCTCCACCTCGGCCGGGGACTCCTATGGCTACACCTTC	CASSQASTSAGDSYGYTF
.	TRBJ1-3	13	TRBV7-2	.	TGTGCCAGCAGCTTAAACAGGGGAAACACCATATATTTT	CASSLNRGNTIYF
few	TRBJ2-5	15	TRBV5-1	.	TGCGCCAGCAGCTTGTCACGGGGTTTTGTCGAGACCCAGTACTTC	CASSLSRGFVETQYF
.	TRBJ1-6	16	TRBV28	TRBD1	TGTGCCAGCACCCCTGGACAGGGTTTCGGGAATTCACCCCTCCACTTT	CASTPGQGFGNSPLHF
few	TRBJ2-2	18	TRBV4-2	TRBD2	TGTGCCAGCAGCCTCTACTTGGCTAGCGGCGCCGGCACCGGGGAGCTGTTTTTT	CASSLYLASGAGTGELFF
many	TRBJ2-2	15	TRBV28	TRBD1	TGTGCCAGCAAAACCGGGACAGGGCGGACCGGGGAGCTGTTTTTT	CASKTGTGRTGELFF
many	TRBJ1-2	14	TRBV7-9	.	TGTGCCAGCAGCTTAGAAGTCGGACCCTATGGCTACACCTTC	CASSLEVGPYGYTF
.	TRBJ1-1	12	TRBV19	.	TGTGCCAGTAGACGAAACAGGGATGAAGCTTTCTTT	CASRRNRDEAFF
.	TRBJ2-2	15	TRBV9	.	TGTGCCAGCAGTCTCGGACAGCGCCCAACCGGGGAGCTGTTTTTT	CASSLGQRPTGELFF
.	TRBJ1-4	14	TRBV30	.	TGTGCCTGGAGTATAGGGGGAGCGAATGAAAAACTGTTTTTT	CAWSIGGANEKLFF
few	TRBJ1-1	16	TRBV5-4	.	TGTGCCAGCAGCTTGGGCGATAGGTTTCCCGAGAGAGGAGCTTTCTTT	CASSLGDRFPERGAFF
few	TRBJ1-1	15	TRBV15	TRBD1	TGTGCCACCAGTCCTACAGGGGGCCGTGGCACTGAAGCTTTCTTT	CATSPTGGRGTEAFF
few	TRBJ2-7	13	TRBV5-4	.	TGTGCCAGCAGCGCGCAGGACAACTACGAGCAGTACTTC	CASSAQDNYEQYF
.	TRBJ2-6	15	TRBV7-3	.	TGTGCCAGCAGCCCAGGACGCTCTGGGGCCAACGTCCTGACTTTC	CASSPGRSGANVLTF
few	TRBJ2-5	17	TRBV28	.	TGTGCCAGCAGTTTAGGTCAACAGGCCAGACTTCAAGAGACCCAGTACTTC	CASSLGQQARLQETQYF
many	TRBJ2-6	20	TRBV6-1	.	TGTGCCAGCAGTGGCAGTTCCATTTCGAAAGTTTTTTCTGGGGCCAACGTCCTGACTTTC	CASSGSSISKVFSGANVLTF
few	TRBJ2-3	15	TRBV10-2	.	TGCGCCAGCAGAACCCATAGCGGCACCACAGATACGCAGTATTTT	CASRTHSGTTDTQYF
.	TRBJ2-1	14	TRBV11-2	TRBD1	TGTGCCAGCAGCTTCCAGAGGGACAGAAGTGAGCAGTTCTTC	CASSFQRDRSEQFF
.	TRBJ2-3	17	TRBV7-9	.	TGTGCCAGCAGCTTGCGGGGCCGAGCGGACTGGGGAGATACGCAGTATTTT	CASSLRGRADWGDTQYF